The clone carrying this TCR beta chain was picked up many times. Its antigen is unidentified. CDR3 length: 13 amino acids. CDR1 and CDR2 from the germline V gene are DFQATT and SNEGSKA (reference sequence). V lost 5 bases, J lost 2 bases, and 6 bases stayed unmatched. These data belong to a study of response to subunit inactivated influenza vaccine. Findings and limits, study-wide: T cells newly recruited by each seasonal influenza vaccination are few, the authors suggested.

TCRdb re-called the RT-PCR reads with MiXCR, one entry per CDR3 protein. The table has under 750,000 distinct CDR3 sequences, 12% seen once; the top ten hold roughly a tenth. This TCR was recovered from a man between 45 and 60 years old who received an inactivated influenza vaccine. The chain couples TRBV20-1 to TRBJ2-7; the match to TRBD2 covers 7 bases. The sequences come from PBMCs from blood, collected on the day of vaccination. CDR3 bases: TGCAGTGCTGTAGCGGGCCCGCCCTACGAGCAGTACTTC. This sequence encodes CSAVAGPPYEQYF.